This TCR beta chain was retrieved from a study of response to subunit inactivated influenza vaccine (dated by TCRdb to the late 2010s). For the wider study: Deep quantitative T cell receptor repertoire profiling was used in the study to track responses to a trivalent subunit inactivated influenza vaccine.

On this clonotype itself: It has no known antigen specificity. One base away there is no much larger clone; base qualities are not given.

Measured from the cysteine to the phenylalanine, the CDR3 is 17 residues long. CDR3 DNA only is kept here, 51 bases in frame from base 1. From V the trimming removes 1 base and from J it removes 5 bases, while the gene matches leave 8 bases of the junction unaccounted for. Via the germline V gene, CDR1 is LGHNA and CDR2 YNFKEQ. Results and caveats for the whole study, not just this receptor: The authors proposed that each seasonal influenza vaccination may bring in only a limited number of new T cells.

The library was built by means of RT-PCR. The data were produced on an Illumina HiSeq 2500. The raw public data were reprocessed by TCRdb itself: fastp quality trimming at Q25, MiXCR clonotype calling, in-frame beta chains only. Entries are consolidated by CDR3 protein sequence, retaining the most common genes and DNA. The sample table holds around 540,000 distinct CDR3 sequences, of which approximately 12% were seen once. Approximately 10% of the sample is in the top ten clones. The sequences come from PBMCs from blood, collected on the day of vaccination. The chain was built from TRBV4-2 and TRBJ2-1; 10 bases in between match TRBD2. The receptor comes from a man in his fifties who received an inactivated influenza vaccine. Donor details come from another sample of the same person, matched by shared clones. The DNA sequence is given as TGTGCCAGCAGCCAAGGTTCACTAGCGGGGATCAACAATGAGCAGTTCTTC. This sequence encodes CASSQGSLAGINNEQFF.